This T cell receptor (beta chain) was sequenced during a study of shared clonotypes between healthy human individuals. J lost 7 bases, V lost 7 bases, and 8 bases had no gene match. CDR3 length: 13 residues. Germline V gene data show CDR1 as SQVTM and CDR2 as ANQGSEA. The table came from immunoSEQ multiplex PCR; TCRdb's copy has only in-frame clones and leaves some out. The sample has about 1 million clones, about 80% seen once. Sequencing used memory CD4+ T cells sorted from blood. The subset was: CD45RA-negative fraction. This rearrangement joins TRBV29-1 to TRBJ2-1; 9 bases match TRBD2. The TCR comes from a man between 18 and 35 years old in good health. CDR3 residues: CSGGGRVGNEQFF. CDR3 DNA sequence: TGCAGCGGCGGCGGGAGGGTGGGAAATGAGCAGTTCTTC.